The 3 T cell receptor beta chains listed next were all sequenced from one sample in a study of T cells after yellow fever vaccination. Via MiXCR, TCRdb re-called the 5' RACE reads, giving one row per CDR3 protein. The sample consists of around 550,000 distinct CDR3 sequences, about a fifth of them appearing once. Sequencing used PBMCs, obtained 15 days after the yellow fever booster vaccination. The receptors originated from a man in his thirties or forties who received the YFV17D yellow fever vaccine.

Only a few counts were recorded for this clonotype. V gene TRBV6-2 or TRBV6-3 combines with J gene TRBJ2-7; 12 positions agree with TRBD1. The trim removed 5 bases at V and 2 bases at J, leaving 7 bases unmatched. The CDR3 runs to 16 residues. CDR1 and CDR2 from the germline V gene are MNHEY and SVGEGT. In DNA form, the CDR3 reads TGTGCCAGCAGTACCCCGGGACAGGGGGCGGCCTACGAGCAGTACTTC. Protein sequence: CASSTPGQGAAYEQYF.

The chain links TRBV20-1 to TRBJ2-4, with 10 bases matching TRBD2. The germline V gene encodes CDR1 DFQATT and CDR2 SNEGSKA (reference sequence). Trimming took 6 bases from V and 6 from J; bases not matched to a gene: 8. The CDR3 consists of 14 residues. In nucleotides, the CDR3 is TGCAGTGCCACCCTAGCGGGGGACCGAAACATTCAGTACTTC. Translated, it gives CSATLAGDRNIQYF.

CDR3 bases: TGTGCCAGCAGCGGGGGGGTAAATGAGCAGTTCTTC. This codes for CASSGGVNEQFF. The chain combines TRBV6-2 or TRBV6-3 with TRBJ2-1; 8 bases align to TRBD2. Germline CDR1 and CDR2: MNHEY and SVGEGT. The junction had 2 bases not matched to a gene; V was cut back by 6 bases and J by 7 bases. The CDR3 is made up of 12 amino acids.